This entry features one TCR beta chain sequence. This clonotype has more than one count but fewer than ten. Its binding antigen is unknown. No per-base quality is available; no much larger clone lies one base away. The reads were generated on an Illumina NovaSeq 6000. Synthesis of TCR cDNA relied on 5'RACE template switching, a step that introduced a universal primer site along with unique molecular identifiers. Priming of cDNA synthesis was performed from both the TCR alpha and TCR beta constant segments. Library amplification involved two PCR steps, and the second step added sample barcodes and sequencing adapters. Sequencing of the libraries was done on either Illumina HiSeq 2500 (2x100 bp) or NovaSeq (2x150 bp). Concerning the study's data processing: MIGEC handled demultiplexing of reads and collapsing into UMI consensus sequences, while MiXCR performed V(D)J alignment. Vaccine-responding clonotypes were defined with edgeR using replicate PBMC samples, requiring FDR below 0.01 and a log2 fold change above 5 up to day 15. Each bulk clonotype received a CD4 or CD8 identity based on whether the sequenced CD4 or CD8 repertoire contained that clonotype at higher abundance. TCRdb ran its own pipeline on the public reads, namely fastp trimming at Q25 and MiXCR clone calling, and kept in-frame beta chains. CDR3 protein sequences are deduplicated, and each keeps its most common genes and DNA. TCRdb, not the authors, supplied the V and J calls. Present in this sample are around 320,000 distinct CDR3 sequences, around a tenth of which were seen just once. Of the sample, approximately 3% is held by the ten largest clones.

The data were taken from a study of T cells after yellow fever vaccination (dated by TCRdb to about 2019). About the investigation overall: The SMART-Seq v4 Ultra Low Input RNA kit was used to prepare libraries from fractions with low cell numbers. Bulk TCR alpha and beta repertoires were sequenced longitudinally to track T-cell clones before and after primary and booster YFV17D yellow fever vaccination. Two healthy male donors, one aged 18 to 29 and one aged 30 to 40 years, made up the cohort. Blood was drawn at multiple timepoints before and after primary and secondary immunization, with bulk PBMC replicates and cell subsets isolated. The research as a whole found: The secondary T-cell response was found to be weaker but faster than the primary response, with a peak reached on day 5 rather than on day 15. The study included only two donors, which limits how far the findings can be generalized. Most clones expanded after primary vaccination were re-detected after the booster (around 96% of CD4 and approximately 89% of CD8), suggesting broad memory maintenance. Computational filtering was required because FACS-sorted repertoires could contain abundant contaminating clonotypes from the bulk population. A small fraction of clonotypes appeared in both the CD4 and CD8 compartments, likely as a result of convergent recombination.

This sample's treatment or condition label indicates: live attenuated yellow fever vaccine strain. PBMCs were isolated from peripheral blood using a standard Ficoll-Paque protocol. CD4 and CD8 T-cell fractions were isolated with Dynabeads CD4 and CD8 positive selection kits. TriZol was used to extract RNA from bulk PBMCs, CD4 and CD8 fractions, and dextramer-positive and dextramer-negative fractions. The junction shows trimming of 8 bases on V and 5 bases on J, and the gene matches do not reach 5 bases of it. From its cysteine to its phenylalanine, the CDR3 spans 14 amino acids. Here the CDR3 DNA is all that survives: 42 bases in frame from base 1. CDR1 and CDR2, looked up from the germline V gene, are MGHDK and SYGVNS.

This receptor was identified in a man aged 18 to 29 who received the YFV17D yellow fever vaccine. The chain uses TRBV25-1 and TRBJ2-2, with 10 bases in between that match TRBD1. This specimen was CD4+ T cells sorted from PBMCs, taken 45 days after the yellow fever booster vaccination. The CDR3 has the sequence CASGWDRGTGELFF. In nucleotide form, the sequence is TGTGCCAGCGGATGGGACAGGGGAACCGGGGAGCTGTTTTTT.